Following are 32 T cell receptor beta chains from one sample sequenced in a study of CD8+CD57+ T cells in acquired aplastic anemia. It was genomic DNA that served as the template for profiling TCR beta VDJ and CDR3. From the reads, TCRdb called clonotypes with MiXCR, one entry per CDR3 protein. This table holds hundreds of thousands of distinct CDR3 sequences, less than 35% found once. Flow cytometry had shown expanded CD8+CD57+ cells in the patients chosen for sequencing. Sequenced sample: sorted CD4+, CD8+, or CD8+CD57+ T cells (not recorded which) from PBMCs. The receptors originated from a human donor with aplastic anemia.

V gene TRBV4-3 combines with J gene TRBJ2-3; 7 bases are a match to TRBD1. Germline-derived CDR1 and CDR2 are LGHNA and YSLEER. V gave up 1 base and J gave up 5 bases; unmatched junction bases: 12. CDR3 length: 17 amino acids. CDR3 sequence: CASSQGKHRGVEDTQYF. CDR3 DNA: TGCGCCAGCAGCCAAGGCAAACACAGGGGAGTTGAAGATACGCAGTATTTT.

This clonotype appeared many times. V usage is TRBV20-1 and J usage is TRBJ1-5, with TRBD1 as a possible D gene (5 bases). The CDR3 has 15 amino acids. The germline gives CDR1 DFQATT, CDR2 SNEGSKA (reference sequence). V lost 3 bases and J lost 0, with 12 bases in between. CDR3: CSARFGRASNQPQHF. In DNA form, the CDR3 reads TGCAGTGCTAGGTTTGGCAGGGCTAGCAATCAGCCCCAGCATTTT.

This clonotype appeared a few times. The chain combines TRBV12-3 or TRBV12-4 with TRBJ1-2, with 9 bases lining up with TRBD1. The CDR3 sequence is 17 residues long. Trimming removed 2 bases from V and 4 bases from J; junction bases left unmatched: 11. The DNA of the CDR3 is TGTGCCAGCAGTTTACCGCCAACGATGGACAGGGGCTATGGCTACACCTTC. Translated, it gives CASSLPPTMDRGYGYTF.

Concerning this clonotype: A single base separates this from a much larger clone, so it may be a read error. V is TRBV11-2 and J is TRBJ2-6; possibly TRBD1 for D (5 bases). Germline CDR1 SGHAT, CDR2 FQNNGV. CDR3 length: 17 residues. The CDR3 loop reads CASSRLGISSGADVLTF. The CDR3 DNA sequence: TGTGCCAGCAGCCGACTGGGGATTAGCTCTGGGGCCGACGTCCTGACTTTC.

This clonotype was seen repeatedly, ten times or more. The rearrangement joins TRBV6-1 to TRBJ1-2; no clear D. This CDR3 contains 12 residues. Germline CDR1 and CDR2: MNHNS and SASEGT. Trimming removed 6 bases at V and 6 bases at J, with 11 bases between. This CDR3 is CASRQNSDGYTF. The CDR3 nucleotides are TGTGCCAGCAGGCAGAACAGCGATGGCTACACCTTC.

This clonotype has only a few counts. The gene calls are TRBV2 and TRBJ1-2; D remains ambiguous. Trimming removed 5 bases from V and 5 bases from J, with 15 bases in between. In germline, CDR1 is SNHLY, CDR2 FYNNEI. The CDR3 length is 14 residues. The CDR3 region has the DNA TGTGCCAGCAGTTTAGTCGGTGGAGAGTATGGCTACACCTTC. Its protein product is CASSLVGGEYGYTF.

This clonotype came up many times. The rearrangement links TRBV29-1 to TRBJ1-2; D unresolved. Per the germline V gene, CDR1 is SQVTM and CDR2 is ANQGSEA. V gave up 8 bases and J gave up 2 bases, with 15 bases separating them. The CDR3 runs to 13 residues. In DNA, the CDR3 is TGCAGCATAGTACCCGTGGAGAACTATGGCTACACCTTC. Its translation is CSIVPVENYGYTF.

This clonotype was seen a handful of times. The CDR3 sequence: CASSHESGGDQPQHF. Here the CDR3 DNA reads TGCGCCAGCAGCCATGAGTCAGGGGGAGATCAGCCCCAGCATTTT. The genes are TRBV4-3 and TRBJ1-5, with 7 bases aligning to TRBD1. Germline V gives CDR1 LGHNA, CDR2 YSLEER. The CDR3 length is 15 residues. Trimming cost V 3 bases and J 5 bases; bases outside gene matches: 7.

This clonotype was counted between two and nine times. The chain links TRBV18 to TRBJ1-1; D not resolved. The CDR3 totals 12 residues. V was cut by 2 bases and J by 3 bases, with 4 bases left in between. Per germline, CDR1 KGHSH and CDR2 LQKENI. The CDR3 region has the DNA TGTGCCAGCTCACCAGTGGACACTGAAGCTTTCTTT. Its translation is CASSPVDTEAFF.

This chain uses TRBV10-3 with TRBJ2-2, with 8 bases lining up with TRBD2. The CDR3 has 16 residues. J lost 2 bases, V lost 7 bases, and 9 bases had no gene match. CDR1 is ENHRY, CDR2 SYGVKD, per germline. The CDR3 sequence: CAITFTGGFNTGELFF. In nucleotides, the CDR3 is TGTGCCATCACCTTCACGGGAGGGTTTAACACCGGGGAGCTGTTTTTT.

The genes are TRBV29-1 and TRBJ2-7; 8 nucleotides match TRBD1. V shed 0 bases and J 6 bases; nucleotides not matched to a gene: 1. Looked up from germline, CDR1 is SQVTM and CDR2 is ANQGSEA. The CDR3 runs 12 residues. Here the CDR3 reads CSVEDTGGEQYF. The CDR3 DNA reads TGCAGCGTTGAAGACACAGGGGGCGAGCAGTACTTC.

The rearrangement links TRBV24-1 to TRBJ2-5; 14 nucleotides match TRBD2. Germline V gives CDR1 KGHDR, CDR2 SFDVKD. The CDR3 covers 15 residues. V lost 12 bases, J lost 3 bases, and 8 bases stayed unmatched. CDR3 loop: CAVDQGLAGEETQYF. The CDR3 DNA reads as TGTGCCGTTGACCAGGGACTAGCGGGAGAAGAGACCCAGTACTTC.

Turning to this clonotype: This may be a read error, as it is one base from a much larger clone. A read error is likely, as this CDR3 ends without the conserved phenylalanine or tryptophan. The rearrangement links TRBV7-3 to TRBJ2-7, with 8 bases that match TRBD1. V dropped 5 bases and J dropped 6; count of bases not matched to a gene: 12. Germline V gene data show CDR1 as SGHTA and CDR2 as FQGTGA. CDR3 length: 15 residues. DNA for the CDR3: TGTGCCAGCAGCACCGACAGGGGTGGGGTTGTCGAGCAGTACCTC. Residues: CASSTDRGGVVEQYL.

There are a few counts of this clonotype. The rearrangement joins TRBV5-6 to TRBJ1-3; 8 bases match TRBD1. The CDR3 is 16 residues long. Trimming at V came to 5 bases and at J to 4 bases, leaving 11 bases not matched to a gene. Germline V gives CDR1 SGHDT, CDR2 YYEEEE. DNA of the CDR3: TGTGCCAGCAGGGGGACTACGACAGGGGCGGGAAACACCATATATTTT. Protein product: CASRGTTTGAGNTIYF.

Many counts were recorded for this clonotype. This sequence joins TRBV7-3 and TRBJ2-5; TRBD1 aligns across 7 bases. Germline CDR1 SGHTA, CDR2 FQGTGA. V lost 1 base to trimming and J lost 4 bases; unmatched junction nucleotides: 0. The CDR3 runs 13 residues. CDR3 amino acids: CASSLNRGETQYF. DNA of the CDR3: TGTGCCAGCAGCTTAAACAGGGGAGAGACCCAGTACTTC.

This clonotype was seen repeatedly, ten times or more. This CDR3 is CSVERVAKETQYF. As DNA, the CDR3 is TGCAGCGTTGAAAGGGTGGCAAAAGAGACCCAGTACTTC. This chain joins TRBV29-1 and TRBJ2-5; D is ambiguous. Trimming stripped 2 bases from V and 3 bases from J, with 10 bases between. Germline assignment: CDR1 SQVTM and CDR2 ANQGSEA. The CDR3 is 13 residues long. The variable domain in full, completed from reference TRBV29-1 and TRBJ2-5, reads SAVISQKPSRDICQRGTSLTIQCQVDSQVTMMFWYRQQPGQSLTLIATANQGSEATYESGFVIDKFPISRPNLTFSTLTVSNMSPEDSSIYLCSVERVAKETQYFGPGTRLLVL.

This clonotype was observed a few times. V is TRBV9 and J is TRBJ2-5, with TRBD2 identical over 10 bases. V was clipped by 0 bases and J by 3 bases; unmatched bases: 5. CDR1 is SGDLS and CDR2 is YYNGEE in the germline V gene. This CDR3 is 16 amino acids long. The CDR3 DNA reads TGTGCCAGCAGCGTAGGGAGGACTAGCGGAGAAGAGACCCAGTACTTC. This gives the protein CASSVGRTSGEETQYF.

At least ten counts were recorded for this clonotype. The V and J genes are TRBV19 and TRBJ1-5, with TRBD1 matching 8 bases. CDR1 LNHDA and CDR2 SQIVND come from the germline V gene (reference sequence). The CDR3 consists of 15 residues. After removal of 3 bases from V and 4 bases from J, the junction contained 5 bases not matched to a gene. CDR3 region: CASSIDYRGNQPQHF. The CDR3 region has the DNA TGTGCCAGTAGTATTGACTACAGGGGGAATCAGCCCCAGCATTTT.

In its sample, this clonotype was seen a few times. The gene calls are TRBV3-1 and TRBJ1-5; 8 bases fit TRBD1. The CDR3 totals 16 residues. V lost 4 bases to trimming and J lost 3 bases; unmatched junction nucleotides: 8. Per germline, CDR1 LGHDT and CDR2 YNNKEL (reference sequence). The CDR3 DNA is TGTGCCAGCAGCCGTTCCGGGACAGGAATCAATCAGCCCCAGCATTTT. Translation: CASSRSGTGINQPQHF.

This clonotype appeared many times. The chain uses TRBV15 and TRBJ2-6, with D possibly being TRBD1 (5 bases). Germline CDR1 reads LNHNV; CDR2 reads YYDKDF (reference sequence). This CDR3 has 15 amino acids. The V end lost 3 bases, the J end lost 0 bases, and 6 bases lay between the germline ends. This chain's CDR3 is CATSSRVSGANVLTF. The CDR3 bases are TGTGCCACCAGCAGCAGGGTCTCTGGGGCCAACGTCCTGACTTTC. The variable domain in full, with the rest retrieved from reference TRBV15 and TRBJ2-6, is DAMVIQNPRYQVTQFGKPVTLSCSQTLNHNVMYWYQQKSSQAPKLLFHYYDKDFNNEADTPDNFQSRRPNTSFCFLDIRSPGLGDTAMYLCATSSRVSGANVLTFGAGSRLTVL.

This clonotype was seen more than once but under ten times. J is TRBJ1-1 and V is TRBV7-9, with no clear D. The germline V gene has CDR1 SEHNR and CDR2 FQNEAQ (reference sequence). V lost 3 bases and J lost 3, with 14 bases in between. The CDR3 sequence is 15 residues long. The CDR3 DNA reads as TGTGCCAGCAGCTTTTACGGTGCCCCCGACACTGAAGCTTTCTTT. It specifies CASSFYGAPDTEAFF.

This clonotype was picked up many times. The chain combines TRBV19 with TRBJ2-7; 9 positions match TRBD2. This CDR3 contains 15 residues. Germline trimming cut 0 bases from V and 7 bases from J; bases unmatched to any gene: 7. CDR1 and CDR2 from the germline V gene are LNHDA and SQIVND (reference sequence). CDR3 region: CASSIDQREALEQYF. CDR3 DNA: TGTGCCAGTAGTATAGATCAGCGGGAGGCCTTGGAGCAGTACTTC. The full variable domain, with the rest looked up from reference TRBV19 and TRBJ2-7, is DGGITQSPKYLFRKEGQNVTLSCEQNLNHDAMYWYRQDPGQGLRLIYYSQIVNDFQKGDIAEGYSVSREKKESFPLTVTSAQKNPTAFYLCASSIDQREALEQYFGPGTRLTVT.

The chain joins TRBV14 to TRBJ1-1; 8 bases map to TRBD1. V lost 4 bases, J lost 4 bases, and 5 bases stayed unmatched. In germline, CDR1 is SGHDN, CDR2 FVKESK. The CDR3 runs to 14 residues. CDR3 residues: CASSLTGESTEAFF. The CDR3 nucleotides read TGTGCCAGCAGCCTGACAGGGGAGTCCACTGAAGCTTTCTTT.

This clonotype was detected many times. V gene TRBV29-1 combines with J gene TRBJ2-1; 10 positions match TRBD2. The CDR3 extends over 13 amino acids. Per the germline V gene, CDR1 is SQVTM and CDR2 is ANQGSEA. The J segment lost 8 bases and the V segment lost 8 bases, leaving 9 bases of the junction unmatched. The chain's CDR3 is CSFQAGGADEQFF. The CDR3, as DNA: TGCAGCTTCCAAGCGGGGGGGGCCGATGAGCAGTTCTTC.

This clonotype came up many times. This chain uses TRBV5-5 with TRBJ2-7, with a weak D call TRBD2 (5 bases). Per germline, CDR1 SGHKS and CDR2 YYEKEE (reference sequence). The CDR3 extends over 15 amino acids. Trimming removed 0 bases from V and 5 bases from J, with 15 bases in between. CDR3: CASSLVVGAYHEQYF. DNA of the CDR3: TGTGCCAGCAGCTTGGTTGTGGGAGCTTATCACGAGCAGTACTTC.

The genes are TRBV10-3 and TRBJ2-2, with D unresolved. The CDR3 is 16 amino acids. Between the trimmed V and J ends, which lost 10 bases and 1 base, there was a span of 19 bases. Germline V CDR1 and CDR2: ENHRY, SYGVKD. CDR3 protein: CASTITSRQNTGELFF. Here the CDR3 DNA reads TGTGCCAGCACTATAACATCTCGGCAGAACACCGGGGAGCTGTTTTTT.

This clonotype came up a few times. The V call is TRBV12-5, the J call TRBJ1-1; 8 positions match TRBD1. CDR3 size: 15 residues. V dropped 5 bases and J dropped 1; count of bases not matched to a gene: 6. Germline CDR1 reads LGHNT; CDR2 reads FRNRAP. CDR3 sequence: CASGLGQGPNTEAFF. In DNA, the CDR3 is TGTGCTAGTGGTCTCGGACAGGGACCGAACACTGAAGCTTTCTTT.

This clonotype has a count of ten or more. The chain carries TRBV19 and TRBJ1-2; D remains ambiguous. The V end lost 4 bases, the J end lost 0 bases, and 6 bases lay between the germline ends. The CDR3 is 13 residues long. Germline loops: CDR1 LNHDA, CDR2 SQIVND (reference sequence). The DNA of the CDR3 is TGTGCCAGTAGTACCACACCTAACTATGGCTACACCTTC. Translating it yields CASSTTPNYGYTF.

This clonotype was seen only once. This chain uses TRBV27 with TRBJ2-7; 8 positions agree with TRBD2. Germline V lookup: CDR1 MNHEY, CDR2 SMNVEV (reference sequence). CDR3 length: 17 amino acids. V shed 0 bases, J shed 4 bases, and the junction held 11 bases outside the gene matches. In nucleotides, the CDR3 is TGTGCCAGCAGTTTATCACAGCGGGAGCTCTCGTGGTACGAGCAGTACTTC. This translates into CASSLSQRELSWYEQYF.

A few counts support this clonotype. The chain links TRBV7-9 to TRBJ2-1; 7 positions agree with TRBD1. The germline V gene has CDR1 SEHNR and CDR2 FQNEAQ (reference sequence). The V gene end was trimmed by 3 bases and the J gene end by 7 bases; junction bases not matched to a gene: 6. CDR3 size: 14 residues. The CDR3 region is CASSFGTAINEQFF. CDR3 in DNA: TGTGCCAGCAGCTTTGGGACAGCCATTAATGAGCAGTTCTTC.

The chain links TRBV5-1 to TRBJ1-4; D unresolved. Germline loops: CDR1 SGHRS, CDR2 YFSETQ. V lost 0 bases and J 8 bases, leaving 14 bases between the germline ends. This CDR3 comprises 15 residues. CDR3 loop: CASSLAVEEGEKLFF. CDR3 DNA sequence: TGCGCCAGCAGCTTGGCCGTGGAGGAGGGCGAAAAACTGTTTTTT.

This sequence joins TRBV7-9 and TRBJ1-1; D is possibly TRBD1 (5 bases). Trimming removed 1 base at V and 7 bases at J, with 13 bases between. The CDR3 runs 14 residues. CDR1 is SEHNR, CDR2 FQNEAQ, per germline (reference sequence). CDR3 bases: TGTGCCAGCAGCTTAGTCGGGACGGGATATGAAGCTTTCTTT. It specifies CASSLVGTGYEAFF.